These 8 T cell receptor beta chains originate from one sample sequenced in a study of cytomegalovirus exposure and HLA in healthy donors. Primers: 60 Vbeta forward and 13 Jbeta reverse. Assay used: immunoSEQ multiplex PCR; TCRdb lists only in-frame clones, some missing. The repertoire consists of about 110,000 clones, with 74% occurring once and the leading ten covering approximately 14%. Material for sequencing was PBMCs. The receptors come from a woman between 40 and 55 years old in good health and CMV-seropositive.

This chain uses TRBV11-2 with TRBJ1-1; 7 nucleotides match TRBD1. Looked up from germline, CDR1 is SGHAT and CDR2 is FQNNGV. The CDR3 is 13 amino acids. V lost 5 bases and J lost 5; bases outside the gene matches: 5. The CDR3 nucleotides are TGTGCCAGCAGCAGACAGGGTAGAACTGAAGCTTTCTTT. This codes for CASSRQGRTEAFF.

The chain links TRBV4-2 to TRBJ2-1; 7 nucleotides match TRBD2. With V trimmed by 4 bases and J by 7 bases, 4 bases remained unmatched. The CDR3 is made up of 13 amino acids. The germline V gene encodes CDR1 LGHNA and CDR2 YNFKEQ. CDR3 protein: CASSRGGANEQFF. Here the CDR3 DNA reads TGTGCCAGCAGCCGGGGGGGTGCAAATGAGCAGTTCTTC.

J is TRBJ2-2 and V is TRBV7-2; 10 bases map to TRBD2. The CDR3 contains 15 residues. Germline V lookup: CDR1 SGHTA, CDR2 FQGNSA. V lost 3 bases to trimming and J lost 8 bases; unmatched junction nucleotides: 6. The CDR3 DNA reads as TGTGCCAGCAGCTTCAGCGGGGGGGCAGCTGGGGAGCTGTTTTTT. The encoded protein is CASSFSGGAAGELFF.

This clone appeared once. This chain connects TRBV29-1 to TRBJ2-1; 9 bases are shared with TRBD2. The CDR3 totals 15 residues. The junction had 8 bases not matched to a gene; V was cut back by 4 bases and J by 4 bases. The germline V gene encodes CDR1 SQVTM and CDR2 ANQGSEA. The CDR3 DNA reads TGCAGCGTTGGGGGCGCGACTAGCGGATACAATGAGCAGTTCTTC. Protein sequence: CSVGGATSGYNEQFF.

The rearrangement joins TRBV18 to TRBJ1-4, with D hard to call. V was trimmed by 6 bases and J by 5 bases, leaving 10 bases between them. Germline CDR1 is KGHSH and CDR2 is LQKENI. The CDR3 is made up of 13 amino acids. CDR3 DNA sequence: TGTGCCAGCTCTTCCCGGGAGAATGAAAAACTGTTTTTT. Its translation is CASSSRENEKLFF.

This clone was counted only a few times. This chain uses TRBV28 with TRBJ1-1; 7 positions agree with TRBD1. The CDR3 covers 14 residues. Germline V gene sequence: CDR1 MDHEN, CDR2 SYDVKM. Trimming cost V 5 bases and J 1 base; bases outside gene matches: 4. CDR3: CASSTGEQNTEAFF. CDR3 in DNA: TGTGCCAGCAGTACAGGGGAACAGAACACTGAAGCTTTCTTT.

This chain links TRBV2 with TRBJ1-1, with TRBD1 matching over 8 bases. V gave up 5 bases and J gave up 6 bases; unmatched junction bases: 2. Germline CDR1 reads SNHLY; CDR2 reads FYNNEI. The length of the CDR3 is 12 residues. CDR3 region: CASSWTGSEAFF. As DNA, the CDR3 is TGTGCCAGCAGTTGGACAGGGTCTGAAGCTTTCTTT. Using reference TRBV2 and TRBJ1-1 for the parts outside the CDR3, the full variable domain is EPEVTQTPSHQVTQMGQEVILRCVPISNHLYFYWYRQILGQKVEFLVSFYNNEISEKSEIFDDQFSVERPDGSNFTLKIRSTKLEDSAMYFCASSWTGSEAFFGQGTRLTVV.

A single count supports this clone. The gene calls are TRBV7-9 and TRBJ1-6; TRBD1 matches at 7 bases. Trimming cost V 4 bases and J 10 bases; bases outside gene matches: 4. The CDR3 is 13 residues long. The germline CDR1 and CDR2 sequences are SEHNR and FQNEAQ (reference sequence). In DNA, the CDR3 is TGTGCCAGCAGCTCCGGGACAGCCTCACCCCTCCACTTT. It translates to CASSSGTASPLHF.